Below are 9 T cell receptor beta chains sequenced from a single sample in a study of esophageal squamous cell carcinoma under preoperative chemotherapy. TCRdb fed the PCR reads into MiXCR, producing one record per CDR3 protein. In the table there are 15,000 to 20,000 distinct CDR3 sequences, 40% to 50% of which are singletons. Indicated time point: before preoperative PTX-NDP chemotherapy. Sample collection occurred from a patient given preoperative chemotherapy. The source of these receptors is a human donor with esophageal squamous cell carcinoma. The donor label of this sample is uncertain.

The genes are TRBV5-1 and TRBJ2-2; D unclear. The CDR3 has 14 amino acids. The V end lost 1 base, the J end lost 3 bases, and 7 bases lay between the germline ends. The V gene's germline CDR1 is SGHRS and CDR2 YFSETQ. This chain's CDR3 is CASSLFPYTGELFF. As DNA, the CDR3 is TGCGCCAGCAGCTTGTTCCCTTACACCGGGGAGCTGTTTTTT. The variable domain in full, with the rest retrieved from reference TRBV5-1 and TRBJ2-2, is KAGVTQTPRYLIKTRGQQVTLSCSPISGHRSVSWYQQTPGQGLQFLFEYFSETQRNKGNFPGRFSGRQFSNSRSEMNVSTLELGDSALYLCASSLFPYTGELFFGEGSRLTVL.

The rearrangement links TRBV20-1 to TRBJ2-7; perhaps TRBD1 as D (6 bases). The CDR3 is 15 residues long. The V and J ends lost 2 bases and 2 bases respectively, with 16 bases between them. CDR1 and CDR2 (germline): DFQATT, SNEGSKA (reference sequence). The CDR3 region has the DNA TGCAGTGCTAGATCCCAATCACAGGGCGCCTACGAGCAGTACTTC. This codes for CSARSQSQGAYEQYF.

This chain uses TRBV12-3 or TRBV12-4 with TRBJ2-5; D is ambiguous. Matching the DNA end better, TRBJ2-7 makes the J call doubtful. The CDR3 totals 12 residues. Here the CDR3 reads CASRVDPYEQYF. The CDR3 nucleotides read TGTGCCAGCAGAGTTGACCCCTACGAGCAGTACTTC.

The chain couples TRBV7-3 to TRBJ2-3; D call uncertain. The V end was cut by 5 bases, the J end by 0 bases, with 6 bases between. Per germline, CDR1 SGHTA and CDR2 FQGTGA. The CDR3 has 13 amino acids. The CDR3 DNA reads as TGTGCCAGCAGCGGTTATAGCACAGATACGCAGTATTTT. Translation gives CASSGYSTDTQYF.

The V call is TRBV6-1, the J call TRBJ2-5; possibly TRBD1 for D (5 bases). The end of the DNA fits TRBJ2-7 better, so the J call may be wrong. This CDR3 is built from 14 residues. In germline, CDR1 is MNHNS, CDR2 SASEGT. This CDR3 reads CASSVTRGGDEQYF. CDR3 nucleotides: TGTGCCAGCAGCGTCACAAGGGGTGGGGACGAGCAGTACTTC.

The chain employs TRBV7-2 and TRBJ2-2; no reliable D call. Per the germline V gene, CDR1 is SGHTA and CDR2 is FQGNSA. The germline V and J ends were trimmed by 1 base and 1 base, with 7 bases remaining between them. CDR3 length: 15 residues. The CDR3 DNA follows: TGTGCCAGCAGCTTAGTGGCAGGGAACACCGGGGAGCTGTTTTTT. Its translation is CASSLVAGNTGELFF.

On this clonotype: Because it lacks the conserved phenylalanine or tryptophan at the end, this CDR3 is likely a read error. This chain joins TRBV7-3 and TRBJ2-5, with D perhaps TRBD1 or TRBD2 (7 bases each). Trimming removed 4 bases from V and 4 bases from J, with 13 bases in between. The CDR3 spans 14 residues. The germline V gene has CDR1 SGHTA and CDR2 FQGTGA. The CDR3 coding sequence is TGTGCCAGCAGCTACCAGGGGGGGGCAGAGACCCAGTACTCC. Encoded protein: CASSYQGGAETQYS.

This clonotype was recorded only once. A much larger clone differs from this one at a single base, so this may be a read error. J is TRBJ2-4 and V is TRBV7-2; TRBD2 aligns across 10 bases. J gave up 16 bases and V 5 bases, and 14 bases lay outside the gene matches. CDR3 length: 14 residues. Germline-derived CDR1 and CDR2 are SGHTA and FQGNSA. The CDR3 reads CASSRSGRAGEHYF. The CDR3 DNA reads TGTGCCAGCAGCCGGAGCGGGAGGGCCGGCGAGCACTACTTC.

This rearrangement joins TRBV6-1 to TRBJ2-1; 9 positions match TRBD1. CDR1 is MNHNS and CDR2 is SASEGT in the germline V gene. The CDR3 covers 15 residues. Losses at the gene ends were 6 bases for V and 2 bases for J; bases not matched to a gene: 5. The CDR3 region is CASRTQGAPYNEQFF. CDR3 DNA sequence: TGTGCCAGCAGAACACAGGGGGCTCCCTACAATGAGCAGTTCTTC.